This is a list of T cell receptor beta chains from one sample in a study of T cell responses to AZD1222 COVID-19 vaccine. Clones were sequenced by immunoSEQ multiplex PCR, and TCRdb holds only the in-frame ones, with some missing. The sample lists about 120,000 clones, around 89% occurring once. The sample here was peripheral blood, taken on day 0 of AZD1222 vaccination. The receptors originated from an adult in good health. Each CDR3 is given with its conserved first and last residue. Fields, in order: CDR3 protein, CDR3 DNA, V gene, J gene, clone size, D gene. A D gene is named only where the DNA matches it firmly. A row's size may be missing; if present it is once, few, many or a size class.

CDR3: CASSDPVTTSNQPQHF; DNA: TGTGCCAGCAGTGATCCGGTAACTACGAGCAATCAGCCCCAGCATTTT; V: TRBV2; J: TRBJ1-5; size: .; D: .
CDR3: CASSLTSGSTYEQYF; DNA: TGTGCCAGCAGCCTCACTAGCGGGAGCACCTACGAGCAGTACTTC; V: TRBV3-1/TRBV3-2; J: TRBJ2-7; size: .; D: TRBD2
CDR3: CASSSLAGEGYEQYF; DNA: TGTGCCAGCAGCTCATTAGCGGGAGAGGGCTACGAGCAGTACTTC; V: TRBV7-3; J: TRBJ2-7; size: .; D: TRBD2
CDR3: CASSVVGDYVSSYNEQFF; DNA: TGTGCCAGCAGCGTAGTAGGGGACTACGTAAGCTCCTACAATGAGCAGTTCTTC; V: TRBV9; J: TRBJ2-1; size: .; D: TRBD2
CDR3: CASAKTSSYEQYF; DNA: TGTGCCAGCGCCAAGACTAGCAGCTACGAGCAGTACTTC; V: TRBV6-5; J: TRBJ2-7; size: .; D: TRBD2
CDR3: CASSNTDTQYF; DNA: TGTGCCAGCAGTAACACAGATACGCAGTATTTT; V: TRBV6-5; J: TRBJ2-3; size: .; D: .
CDR3: CASSEEPRNSPLHF; DNA: TGTGCCAGCAGCGAAGAACCGAGAAATTCACCCCTCCACTTT; V: TRBV7-2; J: TRBJ1-6; size: .; D: .
CDR3: CASSQENLAERNYGYTF; DNA: TGCGCCAGCAGCCAAGAAAATTTGGCAGAACGTAACTATGGCTACACCTTC; V: TRBV4-3; J: TRBJ1-2; size: .; D: .
CDR3: CASRPAATDSTGNEQFF; DNA: TGTGCCAGCAGACCCGCGGCCACGGACAGTACCGGCAATGAGCAGTTCTTC; V: TRBV7-2; J: TRBJ2-1; size: .; D: .
CDR3: CASSTTSGNSYEQYF; DNA: TGTGCCAGCAGTACGACTAGCGGGAACTCCTACGAGCAGTACTTC; V: TRBV27; J: TRBJ2-7; size: .; D: TRBD2
CDR3: CASSLAPGTGYYNEQFF; DNA: TGTGCCAGCAGCTTAGCTCCCGGGACAGGGTATTACAATGAGCAGTTCTTC; V: TRBV7-2; J: TRBJ2-1; size: .; D: TRBD1
CDR3: CASSFGGAYEQYF; DNA: TGTGCCAGCAGTTTTGGGGGAGCCTACGAGCAGTACTTC; V: TRBV12-3/TRBV12-4; J: TRBJ2-7; size: .; D: .
CDR3: CASRGGSYNEQFF; DNA: TGTGCCAGCAGGGGGGGATCCTACAATGAGCAGTTCTTC; V: TRBV27; J: TRBJ2-1; size: .; D: .
CDR3: CSAATQGGTEAFF; DNA: TGCAGCGCCGCGACCCAGGGGGGGACTGAAGCTTTCTTT; V: TRBV29-1; J: TRBJ1-1; size: .; D: TRBD1
CDR3: CASSQEVTGELFF; DNA: TGTGCCAGCAGCCAGGAAGTCACCGGGGAGCTGTTTTTT; V: TRBV7-2; J: TRBJ2-2; size: .; D: .
CDR3: CASSLGQTDYNSPLHF; DNA: TGTGCCAGCAGCTTAGGGCAGACAGACTATAATTCACCCCTCCACTTT; V: TRBV11-2; J: TRBJ1-6; size: .; D: .
CDR3: CASRLRPRVKNTEAFF; DNA: TGTGCCAGCAGGTTGCGGCCGAGAGTTAAGAACACTGAAGCTTTCTTT; V: TRBV7-3; J: TRBJ1-1; size: .; D: .
CDR3: CASSSTSVAHEQYF; DNA: TGTGCCAGTAGTTCGACTAGCGTGGCCCACGAGCAGTACTTC; V: TRBV19; J: TRBJ2-7; size: .; D: TRBD2
CDR3: CATSESSGSNQPQHF; DNA: TGTGCCACCAGTGAGTCGTCGGGTAGCAATCAGCCCCAGCATTTT; V: TRBV10-3; J: TRBJ1-5; size: .; D: .
CDR3: CASSLVRDTEAFF; DNA: TGTGCCAGCAGCTTAGTCCGGGACACTGAAGCTTTCTTT; V: TRBV7-3; J: TRBJ1-1; size: .; D: .
CDR3: CASTKIGPRDSPLHF; DNA: TGTGCCAGCACCAAGATTGGGCCTCGGGATTCACCCCTCCACTTT; V: TRBV7-9; J: TRBJ1-6; size: .; D: .
CDR3: CATREGTGQNTEAFF; DNA: TGTGCCACCAGGGAGGGGACAGGTCAGAACACTGAAGCTTTCTTT; V: TRBV24-1; J: TRBJ1-1; size: .; D: TRBD1
CDR3: CASSPRQGRNAYEQYF; DNA: TGTGCCAGCAGCCCAAGACAGGGGAGGAACGCCTACGAGCAGTACTTC; V: TRBV3-1/TRBV3-2; J: TRBJ2-7; size: .; D: TRBD1
CDR3: CASSQGTSDYNEQFF; DNA: TGCGCCAGCAGCCAAGGGACTAGCGACTACAATGAGCAGTTCTTC; V: TRBV4-1; J: TRBJ2-1; size: .; D: TRBD2
CDR3: CASSLEGEGGNTIYF; DNA: TGTGCCAGCAGCTTGGAAGGGGAAGGTGGAAACACCATATATTTT; V: TRBV5-8; J: TRBJ1-3; size: .; D: .
CDR3: CASSLAVDTEAFF; DNA: TGCGCCAGCAGCTTGGCCGTAGACACTGAAGCTTTCTTT; V: TRBV5-1; J: TRBJ1-1; size: .; D: .
CDR3: CASSLDSPYEQYF; DNA: TGCGCCAGCAGCTTGGACTCTCCCTACGAGCAGTACTTC; V: TRBV5-1; J: TRBJ2-7; size: few; D: .
CDR3: CASSLRGVESGRYEQYF; DNA: TGTGCCAGCAGCTTAAGGGGGGTAGAGAGTGGCCGCTACGAGCAGTACTTC; V: TRBV7-8; J: TRBJ2-7; size: .; D: .
CDR3: CASSQVLADTGELFF; DNA: TGTGCCAGCAGCCAAGTTCTAGCGGATACCGGGGAGCTGTTTTTT; V: TRBV3-1/TRBV3-2; J: TRBJ2-2; size: .; D: TRBD2
CDR3: CASSFEGAAYEQYF; DNA: TGTGCCAGCAGCTTTGAGGGGGCAGCCTACGAGCAGTACTTC; V: TRBV11-3; J: TRBJ2-7; size: .; D: TRBD1
CDR3: CSVEGSGGVHEQYF; DNA: TGCAGCGTTGAAGGATCCGGGGGAGTCCACGAGCAGTACTTC; V: TRBV29-1; J: TRBJ2-7; size: .; D: .
CDR3: CASSTRTSGIHEQYF; DNA: TGTGCCAGCAGCACCCGGACTAGCGGGATCCACGAGCAGTACTTC; V: TRBV11-2; J: TRBJ2-7; size: .; D: TRBD2
CDR3: CASSLGNYGYTF; DNA: TGTGCCAGCAGCTTAGGGAACTATGGCTACACCTTC; V: TRBV7-2; J: TRBJ1-2; size: .; D: .
CDR3: CATSDSRTGDYEQYF; DNA: TGTGCCACCAGTGATTCAAGAACCGGGGACTACGAGCAGTACTTC; V: TRBV24-1; J: TRBJ2-7; size: .; D: .
CDR3: CASSLGTGVNTIYF; DNA: TGCGCCAGCAGCCTCGGGACAGGGGTGAACACCATATATTTT; V: TRBV5-1; J: TRBJ1-3; size: .; D: TRBD1
CDR3: CAWSPGTSGRVDEQFF; DNA: TGTGCCTGGAGCCCGGGGACTAGCGGGAGGGTGGATGAGCAGTTCTTC; V: TRBV30; J: TRBJ2-1; size: .; D: TRBD2
CDR3: CASSNDRQSIETQYF; DNA: TGTGCCAGCAGCAACGACAGGCAATCCATCGAGACCCAGTACTTC; V: TRBV6-5; J: TRBJ2-5; size: .; D: .
CDR3: CAISPPEARVYGYTF; DNA: TGTGCCATCAGTCCCCCGGAAGCGCGAGTCTATGGCTACACCTTC; V: TRBV10-3; J: TRBJ1-2; size: .; D: .
CDR3: CASSLRQGIGLDNEQFF; DNA: TGTGCCAGCAGCTTAAGACAGGGGATAGGTTTGGACAATGAGCAGTTCTTC; V: TRBV11-3; J: TRBJ2-1; size: .; D: TRBD1
CDR3: CARSSTLCHTDRETQYF; DNA: TGTGCCAGAAGCTCCACCCTTTGCCATACGGATCGGGAGACCCAGTACTTC; V: TRBV7-5; J: TRBJ2-5; size: .; D: .
CDR3: CASSEQGARSEAFF; DNA: TGTGCCAGCAGTGAACAGGGGGCGCGGTCTGAAGCTTTCTTT; V: TRBV2; J: TRBJ1-1; size: .; D: TRBD1
CDR3: CASSPPGLKNTGELFF; DNA: TGCGCCAGCAGCCCCCCGGGACTCAAGAACACCGGGGAGCTGTTTTTT; V: TRBV5-1; J: TRBJ2-2; size: .; D: .
CDR3: CATSDRLQGGYGYTF; DNA: TGTGCCACCAGTGACCGTCTTCAGGGAGGCTATGGCTACACCTTC; V: TRBV24-1; J: TRBJ1-2; size: .; D: .
CDR3: CASSQEPEVSYEQYF; DNA: TGTGCCAGCAGCCAAGAGCCCGAAGTCTCCTACGAGCAGTACTTC; V: TRBV11-3; J: TRBJ2-7; size: .; D: .
CDR3: CASSQVPGGKLFF; DNA: TGTGCCAGCAGCCAAGTCCCAGGAGGGAAACTGTTTTTT; V: TRBV14; J: TRBJ1-4; size: .; D: .
CDR3: CASSLDSELHVYF; DNA: TGCGCCAGCAGCTTGGACAGCGAACTTCATGTATACTTC; V: TRBV5-1; J: TRBJ2-7; size: .; D: .
CDR3: CASGASHGNQPQHF; DNA: TGTGCCAGCGGTGCCTCCCATGGCAATCAGCCCCAGCATTTT; V: TRBV19; J: TRBJ1-5; size: .; D: .
CDR3: CAIGQGLVSGANVLTF; DNA: TGTGCCATCGGACAGGGTCTAGTCTCTGGGGCCAACGTCCTGACTTTC; V: TRBV10-3; J: TRBJ2-6; size: .; D: TRBD1
CDR3: CASSLTGGGTDTQYF; DNA: TGTGCCAGCAGCCTAACGGGGGGGGGCACAGATACGCAGTATTTT; V: TRBV7-9; J: TRBJ2-3; size: .; D: TRBD2
CDR3: CATSDPSTRQPQHF; DNA: TGTGCCACCAGTGATCCCAGCACCCGTCAGCCCCAGCATTTT; V: TRBV24-1; J: TRBJ1-5; size: .; D: .
CDR3: CSARGSGGYTF; DNA: TGCAGTGCCCGAGGGTCAGGGGGCTACACCTTC; V: TRBV20-1; J: TRBJ1-2; size: once; D: .